This T cell receptor (beta chain) was profiled in a study of CD8 T cells in Susac syndrome. About the study: Patients with Susac syndrome had blood drawn and were at that point therapy-naive, on corticosteroids, or on intravenous immunoglobulin alone. Study-level findings and limits: Only a relatively small number of individuals were included in the TCR sequencing and HLA analysis.

The RNA, roughly 0.5 to 1 ug, was put through reverse transcription using random hexamers. Using its own MiXCR run on the immunoSEQ multiplex PCR reads, TCRdb lists one record per CDR3 protein. The profile shows 110,000 to 150,000 distinct CDR3 sequences, 95% of them singletons. This clonotype has just one count. The antigen is undetermined. Patients with Susac syndrome met diagnostic criteria defined recently for definite or probable disease. Per the germline V gene, CDR1 is SQVTM and CDR2 is ANQGSEA. Trimming left V 1 base short and J 7 bases short, with 22 bases between. This CDR3 is 16 amino acids long.

The origin of this receptor is a human donor with Susac syndrome. The V call is TRBV29-1, the J call TRBJ1-2; maybe TRBD1 (6 bases). The sample comprised CD4+ T cells from PBMCs. DNA for the CDR3: TGCAGCGTTGAAGGACCAACGAAGGGGACAAGGGGTGGCTACACCTTC. This translates into CSVEGPTKGTRGGYTF.